This T cell receptor (beta chain) came from a study of blood T cell repertoires in COVID-19. CDR1 LGHDT and CDR2 YNNKEL come from the germline V gene (reference sequence). Deletions cut 4 bases from V and 0 bases from J, with 14 bases between. The CDR3 totals 16 residues. Living in roughly 23 US areas, the participants were between about 18 and 90 years of age. Which cohort a participant joined came from the clinical history participants gave. How the authors handled the data: Nucleated cell number was recorded as an estimate derived from reference gene primer amplification. The method was immunoSEQ multiplex PCR; TCRdb's version includes in-frame clones alone and lacks a portion of them. V, J and clone size are taken as reported in that table, and D and trimming were inferred from the DNA itself. Here the sample spans around 130,000 clones, 84% being singletons.

The chain carries TRBV3-1 (or the pseudogene TRBV3-2) and TRBJ2-3, with D possibly TRBD2 on 5 matching bases. The sequence came from a man in his forties with acute COVID-19. Source material: PBMCs or T cells enriched from blood (not recorded which). This CDR3 reads CASSRNTRLSTDTQYF. The CDR3, as DNA: TGTGCCAGCAGCCGGAATACTAGACTTAGCACAGATACGCAGTATTTT.